The rows below give T cell receptor beta chains drawn from one sample of a study of blood T cell repertoires in COVID-19. The assay was immunoSEQ multiplex PCR, and TCRdb's table has in-frame clones only and misses some. The table includes approximately 150,000 clones, 70% to 90% detected once. The sample comprised peripheral blood. Receptors were obtained from a woman older than 75 with COVID-19, enrolled during active disease. Each CDR3 is given with its conserved first and last residue. The order of the fields is D gene, V gene, J gene, clone size, CDR3 protein, CDR3 DNA. A D gene is named only where the DNA matches it firmly. Clone size is given for some rows only: seen once, a few or many times, or a class if the clone is expanded.

.	TRBV3-1/TRBV3-2	TRBJ2-7	.	CASSQGQGSYEQYF	TGTGCCAGCAGCCAAGGTCAGGGGAGCTACGAGCAGTACTTC
.	TRBV18	TRBJ2-1	.	CASSPPRLGAYNEQFF	TGTGCCAGCTCACCACCGAGGCTAGGGGCCTACAATGAGCAGTTCTTC
.	TRBV10-3	TRBJ1-1	.	CAISEGEVTEAFF	TGTGCCATCAGTGAGGGGGAGGTCACTGAAGCTTTCTTT
.	TRBV7-2	TRBJ2-5	.	CASSLVTGQETQYF	TGTGCCAGCAGCTTAGTCACGGGACAAGAGACCCAGTACTTC
.	TRBV28	TRBJ2-5	.	CASSLSGETQYF	TGTGCCAGCAGTTTAAGCGGGGAGACCCAGTACTTC
.	TRBV6-1	TRBJ2-7	.	CASSESWSEQYF	TGTGCCAGCAGTGAATCTTGGAGCGAGCAGTACTTC
.	TRBV27	TRBJ2-7	.	CASSFSGHPNVDEQYF	TGTGCCAGCAGTTTTTCAGGACACCCCAACGTCGACGAGCAGTACTTC
.	TRBV5-4	TRBJ1-4	once	CASSPRGEKLFF	TGTGCCAGCAGCCCGCGTGGTGAAAAACTGTTTTTT
TRBD1	TRBV3-1/TRBV3-2	TRBJ2-5	.	CASSRTGQGQGTQYF	TGTGCCAGCAGTCGGACGGGACAGGGTCAAGGGACCCAGTACTTC
.	TRBV5-1	TRBJ2-1	.	CASSLGGKGSYNEQFF	TGCGCCAGCAGCTTGGGAGGGAAGGGCTCCTACAATGAGCAGTTCTTC
TRBD1	TRBV11-2	TRBJ2-3	once	CASSSIIGTAARVRTQYF	TGTGCCAGCAGCTCGATTATTGGGACAGCCGCGCGGGTGCGTACGCAGTATTTT
.	TRBV2	TRBJ1-5	.	CASRDSDQPQHF	TGTGCCAGCAGGGACAGCGATCAGCCCCAGCATTTT
TRBD1	TRBV7-9	TRBJ2-1	.	CASSPGQGYNEQFF	TGTGCCAGCAGCCCTGGACAGGGATACAATGAGCAGTTCTTC
TRBD2	TRBV10-3	TRBJ2-7	.	CAISEGRAGEQYF	TGTGCCATCAGTGAAGGGAGGGCGGGCGAGCAGTACTTC
.	TRBV5-6	TRBJ2-2	.	CASSLVDATGTGELFF	TGTGCCAGCAGCTTGGTTGACGCAACGGGGACCGGGGAGCTGTTTTTT
TRBD1	TRBV2	TRBJ1-2	few	CASTVGTGGLYGYTF	TGTGCCAGCACCGTCGGGACAGGGGGCCTCTATGGCTACACCTTC
TRBD2	TRBV15	TRBJ2-7	.	CATSFGGSGRLYF	TGTGCCACCAGCTTTGGGGGGAGCGGGAGGTTATACTTC
.	TRBV4-1	TRBJ2-7	.	CASSQDFGVRGEQYF	TGCGCCAGCAGCCAAGATTTTGGGGTCCGGGGCGAGCAGTACTTC
.	TRBV7-2	TRBJ1-2	.	CASSLPSPGGGYTF	TGTGCCAGCAGCCTACCGTCCCCCGGGGGTGGCTACACCTTC
.	TRBV6-5	TRBJ2-2	.	CASSYFGGETGELFF	TGTGCCAGCAGTTATTTCGGCGGAGAGACCGGGGAGCTGTTTTTT
.	TRBV4-2	TRBJ1-2	.	CASSQDKGGHGYGYTF	TGTGCCAGCAGCCAAGATAAGGGGGGGCACGGCTATGGCTACACCTTC
TRBD1	TRBV6-2/TRBV6-3	TRBJ2-7	.	CASSPLRSGTGGVEQYF	TGTGCCAGCAGCCCTTTACGGTCCGGGACAGGGGGCGTCGAGCAGTACTTC
.	TRBV24-1	TRBJ1-2	.	CATSDPFYGYTF	TGTGCCACCAGTGACCCCTTCTATGGCTACACCTTC
TRBD2	TRBV29-1	TRBJ2-1	.	CSVKREIVDEQFF	TGCAGCGTTAAGCGGGAGATAGTAGATGAGCAGTTCTTC
TRBD2	TRBV5-1	TRBJ2-1	once	CASSRDGLAGSNEQFF	TGCGCCAGCAGCAGGGACGGACTAGCGGGTTCCAATGAGCAGTTCTTC
TRBD2	TRBV7-2	TRBJ2-7	.	CASSPGLAEFYEQYF	TGTGCCAGCAGCCCCGGACTAGCGGAGTTTTACGAGCAGTACTTC
.	TRBV2	TRBJ1-4	.	CASRAGGPNEKLFF	TGTGCCAGCAGAGCAGGAGGACCTAATGAAAAACTGTTTTTT
.	TRBV2	TRBJ1-3	.	CASAGAPNSGNTIYF	TGTGCCAGCGCAGGGGCCCCCAACTCTGGAAACACCATATATTTT
TRBD2	TRBV5-1	TRBJ2-5	.	CASSRGELGTSVETQYF	TGCGCCAGCAGCCGCGGGGAGTTAGGGACTAGCGTGGAGACCCAGTACTTC
TRBD2	TRBV28	TRBJ2-1	.	CASRDRGLAGGPRKDEQFF	TGTGCCAGCAGGGATAGAGGGCTAGCGGGAGGGCCGAGGAAAGATGAGCAGTTCTTC
.	TRBV16	TRBJ2-7	.	CASSQSIAAYEQYF	TGTGCCAGCAGCCAATCGATAGCTGCCTACGAGCAGTACTTC
.	TRBV4-3	TRBJ2-1	.	CASSQSSAGSYNEQFF	TGCGCCAGCAGCCAATCCTCAGCGGGCTCCTACAATGAGCAGTTCTTC
TRBD1	TRBV19	TRBJ2-1	.	CASSDPGQAYNEQFF	TGTGCCAGTAGTGATCCGGGACAGGCATACAATGAGCAGTTCTTC
.	TRBV10-3	TRBJ1-5	.	CAISGSSNQPQHF	TGTGCCATCAGTGGCAGTAGCAATCAGCCCCAGCATTTT
TRBD1	TRBV9	TRBJ2-1	.	CASSVLGQGANEQFF	TGTGCCAGCAGCGTATTGGGTCAGGGGGCAAATGAGCAGTTCTTC
.	TRBV7-6	TRBJ1-3	once	CASSLGRIGLSGNTIYF	TGTGCCAGCAGCTTAGGCCGTATAGGACTCTCTGGAAACACCATATATTTT
.	TRBV15	TRBJ2-5	.	CATSRDVGTGPYF	TGTGCCACCAGCAGAGATGTAGGAACAGGGCCCTACTTC
TRBD1	TRBV9	TRBJ1-6	.	CASSAGGVRDSPLHF	TGTGCCAGCAGCGCAGGGGGCGTTAGGGATTCACCCCTCCACTTT
.	TRBV6-2/TRBV6-3	TRBJ1-2	.	CASSQIRGYTF	TGTGCCAGCAGCCAAATTCGGGGCTACACCTTC
.	TRBV27	TRBJ1-1	.	CASSLGGEITEAFF	TGTGCCAGCAGTTTAGGGGGGGAAATCACTGAAGCTTTCTTT
TRBD1	TRBV27	TRBJ1-2	few	CASRGQGLNYGYTF	TGTGCCAGCAGGGGACAGGGTTTGAACTATGGCTACACCTTC
TRBD1	TRBV2	TRBJ2-7	.	CASSEVRRDRGEEQYF	TGTGCCAGCAGTGAAGTGCGCCGGGACAGGGGCGAAGAGCAGTACTTC
TRBD1	TRBV12-3/TRBV12-4	TRBJ1-1	.	CASEGQGGTEAFF	TGTGCCAGCGAAGGACAGGGTGGCACTGAAGCTTTCTTT
.	TRBV6-5	TRBJ1-1	.	CASSRGAEAFF	TGTGCCAGCTCTAGGGGCGCTGAAGCTTTCTTT
.	TRBV28	TRBJ1-1	.	CASSSSGILNTEAFF	TGTGCCAGCAGTTCCTCAGGGATATTAAACACTGAAGCTTTCTTT
.	TRBV5-6	TRBJ1-2	.	CASSLSSSDRLGYGYTF	TGTGCCAGCAGCTTGTCCTCATCCGACAGGTTAGGCTATGGCTACACCTTC
.	TRBV4-1	TRBJ2-7	once	CASSGRDNTYEQYF	TGCGCCAGCAGCGGCCGGGACAATACTTACGAGCAGTACTTC
TRBD1	TRBV6-6	TRBJ2-2	.	CASRTRQGDTGELFF	TGTGCCAGCAGGACCCGACAGGGGGACACCGGGGAGCTGTTTTTT
TRBD2	TRBV28	TRBJ2-3	.	CASSPTGLAGSTDTQYF	TGTGCCAGCAGTCCGACCGGGCTAGCGGGAAGCACAGATACGCAGTATTTT
TRBD2	TRBV7-3	TRBJ2-2	.	CASSLVAGVSGELFF	TGTGCCAGCAGCTTAGTAGCGGGAGTTTCCGGGGAGCTGTTTTTT
.	TRBV7-9	TRBJ1-4	.	CASSFTATNEKLFF	TGTGCCAGCAGCTTTACTGCAACTAATGAAAAACTGTTTTTT